This T cell receptor (beta chain) was retrieved from a study of T cell responses to AZD1222 COVID-19 vaccine. With regard to this clone: The antigen remains unidentified.

This CDR3 has 15 residues. Germline-derived CDR1 and CDR2 are KGHSH and LQKENI. The trim removed 0 bases at V and 7 bases at J, leaving 4 bases unmatched. General study results and limits: All repertoire sampling was performed exclusively after the peak T cell response.

The data were produced by immunoSEQ multiplex PCR, yet TCRdb's version contains in-frame clones alone and is incomplete. The repertoire holds roughly 130,000 clones, with 85% to 90% as singletons. This chain connects TRBV18 to TRBJ2-5; 11 bases agree with TRBD2. This TCR was recovered from an adult in good health. The material sequenced was peripheral blood, taken on day 0 of AZD1222 vaccination. CDR3 DNA sequence: TGTGCCAGCTCACCACCTAGCGGGAGGGGCCTGACCCAGTACTTC. Its translation: CASSPPSGRGLTQYF.